This TCR beta chain was documented in a study of hypomethylating agent response in myelodysplastic syndrome. As for the study in general: The myelodysplastic syndrome patients comprised 9 men and a couple of women. Overall study results and limits: Shared GLIPH2 clusters possibly recognizing novel MDS antigens remain unconfirmed. No significant post-treatment change in richness, rarefaction diversity or clonality, across all patients or response groups.

The repertoire was sequenced with immunoSEQ multiplex PCR; TCRdb's copy has only in-frame clones and lacks some. The repertoire holds 4,500 to 5,500 clones, with around 83% as singletons. This CDR3 spans 15 amino acids. The germline CDR1 and CDR2 sequences are LNHDA and SQIVND (reference sequence). As for this clone: The antigen is undetermined.

The TCR originated in a human donor with myelodysplastic syndrome. Sequenced material: bone marrow, taken before or after starting hypomethylating agent treatment for myelodysplastic syndrome (not recorded which). This chain connects TRBV19 to TRBJ2-5, with 9 bases lining up with TRBD2. The DNA end is a closer match to TRBJ2-7, so the J assignment may be wrong. In nucleotides, the CDR3 is TGTGCCTCCCGGTTAGCGGGAGAATCAACCTACGAGCAGTACTTC. Amino acid sequence: CASRLAGESTYEQYF.